Listed here are 9 T cell receptor beta chains from one sample, sequenced in a study of T cell changes during pregnancy in multiple sclerosis. Data came from immunoSEQ multiplex PCR; TCRdb stores just in-frame clones and leaves some out. The profile shows about 56,000 clones, about nine tenths of them singletons. The sequencing here drew on peripheral blood, taken in the first trimester of pregnancy. The receptors shown here come from a female donor in good health, enrolled as a control in a pregnancy study.

The rearrangement joins TRBV19 to TRBJ1-2, with D uncertain. Trimming removed 6 bases from V and 3 bases from J, with 11 bases in between. The CDR3 consists of 13 residues. Germline lookup yields CDR1 LNHDA and CDR2 SQIVND (reference sequence). CDR3 coding DNA: TGTGCCAGTAGGGCGGGGTTGGACTATGGCTACACCTTC. This sequence encodes CASRAGLDYGYTF.

A word on this clone: An end of the junction does not agree with germline; a read error may underlie this. CDR3 bases: TGTGCTAGCAGAAAGGACCCTGGGGAGGCCGGGGAGCTGTTTTTT. This gives the protein CASRKDPGEAGELFF. The V and J genes are TRBV7-7 and TRBJ2-2; a weak D match, TRBD2 (6 bases). The germline V gene encodes CDR1 SSHAT and CDR2 FNYEAQ (reference sequence). The CDR3 has 15 residues.

The CDR3 DNA sequence: TGTGCCAGCAGTTTTGTAGCGAGGGAGCAGTACTTC. The encoded protein is CASSFVAREQYF. This chain uses TRBV28 with TRBJ2-7; TRBD2 might be the D (5 bases). The CDR3 consists of 12 residues. Per germline, CDR1 MDHEN and CDR2 SYDVKM. The V end was cut by 3 bases, the J end by 7 bases, with 10 bases between.

The rearrangement joins TRBV11-3 to TRBJ2-3, with D perhaps matching TRBD1 (7 bases). Germline values: CDR1 SGHNT, CDR2 YENEEA. This CDR3 contains 15 residues. V was trimmed by 1 base and J by 7 bases, leaving 15 bases between them. CDR3 protein: CASSLGRTGGNTQYF. The CDR3 DNA is TGTGCCAGCAGCTTAGGACGGACAGGCGGGAATACGCAGTATTTT.

CDR3 loop: CASTTLWEEKLFF. CDR3 nucleotide sequence: TGTGCCAGCACGACATTGTGGGAGGAAAAACTGTTTTTT. This sequence joins TRBV6-1 and TRBJ1-4, with unresolved D. Trimming shortened V by 7 bases and J by 8 bases, and 14 bases separated the two germline ends. The length of the CDR3 is 13 residues. Germline V gene data show CDR1 as MNHNS and CDR2 as SASEGT.

The CDR3 is CATSRISNIQYF. The CDR3 bases are TGTGCCACCAGCAGAATATCAAACATTCAGTACTTC. The chain combines TRBV15 with TRBJ2-4, with no clear D. V gave up 2 bases and J gave up 6 bases, with 5 bases separating them. This CDR3 is 12 amino acids long. Germline V gene data show CDR1 as LNHNV and CDR2 as YYDKDF (reference sequence). The whole variable domain, remainder taken from reference TRBV15 and TRBJ2-4, is DAMVIQNPRYQVTQFGKPVTLSCSQTLNHNVMYWYQQKSSQAPKLLFHYYDKDFNNEADTPDNFQSRRPNTSFCFLDIRSPGLGDTAMYLCATSRISNIQYFGAGTRLSVL.

The chain recombines TRBV28 with TRBJ1-2, with TRBD1 as a possible D gene (5 bases). The CDR3 runs to 13 residues. The V gene lost 8 bases and the J gene lost 4 bases, with 14 bases spanning the gap. The germline V gene encodes CDR1 MDHEN and CDR2 SYDVKM. The CDR3 sequence is CASQGGVGYGYTF. The CDR3 region has the DNA TGTGCCAGCCAGGGAGGGGTCGGCTATGGCTACACCTTC.

This rearrangement joins TRBV10-1 to TRBJ2-3, with TRBD2 matching over 9 bases. The CDR3 is made up of 16 amino acids. CDR1 and CDR2 (germline): WNHNN, SYGVQD (reference sequence). V shed 5 bases, J shed 4 bases, and the junction held 10 bases outside the gene matches. The CDR3 loop is CASSNMRRGGADTQYF. In DNA, the CDR3 is TGCGCCAGCAGTAATATGCGGCGGGGGGGCGCAGATACGCAGTATTTT.

J is TRBJ2-5 and V is TRBV11-2; tentatively, D is TRBD1 (6 bases). The CDR3 consists of 13 residues. Germline CDR1 and CDR2: SGHAT and FQNNGV. V lost 0 bases and J lost 5, with 7 bases in between. This CDR3 reads CASSLEGAETQYF. The CDR3 nucleotides are TGTGCCAGCAGCTTAGAGGGGGCGGAGACCCAGTACTTC.